This T cell receptor (beta chain) came from a study of tumor-infiltrating lymphocytes in primary liver carcinoma. This CDR3 contains 14 residues. Germline CDR1 reads MDHEN; CDR2 reads SYDVKM. Without any cell sorting, 20-30 mg of bulk tissue yielded co-extracted RNA and DNA. Study-level findings and limits: Tumor top-250-clone fraction significantly exceeded that of blood (p = 0.039). Overlap in tumor-adjacent and tumor-blood pairs fell below that of tumor region pairs.

This clonotype was observed once. Its antigen is unknown. A read error may be the cause here, since a much bigger clone is one base away. TCR beta cDNA was prepared out of around 460 ng total RNA by means of a constant-region primer. It was through three nested multiplex PCR rounds of slightly modified ARM-PCR that TCR beta libraries arose. In the first two PCR rounds, TRBV1-TRBV30 forward primers were paired with a C-beta reverse primer, and each round lasted around 10 cycles. MiXCR, applied by TCRdb to the multiplex PCR reads, yields one record per CDR3 protein. In the table there are tens of thousands of distinct CDR3 sequences, over 65% of which are singletons.

The chain has TRBV28 and TRBJ2-2; D is possibly TRBD1 (6 bases). Sequencing was done on a sample of liver tumor tissue from sampling region 3. Noted subset: tumor region T3, left-lateral pole. The clonotype originates from a man in his forties with primary liver carcinoma and hepatitis B virus infection. The CDR3 nucleotides are TGTGTCAGCAGTTTACAGGGGAACACCGGGGAGCTGTTTTTT. Translated: CVSSLQGNTGELFF.